The next 29 T cell receptor beta chains were all read from a single sample in a study of shared clonotypes between healthy human individuals. The naive CD8 fraction comprised CD45RO-negative cells positively selected for CCR7 and excluded terminally differentiated effector memory CD45RA+ cells. Clones were read by immunoSEQ multiplex PCR, and TCRdb kept only the in-frame ones, dropping some. This sample carries fewer than 1 million clones, 90% to 97% of them seen once, and the ten largest clones take about 0.22%. The sequencing input was naive CD8+ T cells sorted from blood. Every receptor here comes from a man aged 30 to 45 in good health.

This clone was counted a single time. The chain carries TRBV6-5 and TRBJ1-5, with TRBD1 identical over 7 bases. CDR3 length: 14 residues. Unmatched junction bases numbered 4, after V lost 5 bases and J lost 3 bases. Germline CDR1 is MNHEY and CDR2 is SVGAGI. The CDR3 is CASSNGQDNQPQHF. As DNA, the CDR3 is TGTGCCAGCAGTAATGGACAGGACAATCAGCCCCAGCATTTT.

CDR3 nucleotides: TGTGCCAGCAGCGAGAGGCCGGGACTAGCGAGCAATGAGCAGTTCTTC. This translates into CASSERPGLASNEQFF. The chain carries TRBV9 and TRBJ2-1; 10 nucleotides agree with TRBD2. This CDR3 comprises 16 residues. In germline, CDR1 is SGDLS, CDR2 YYNGEE. Losses at the gene ends were 3 bases for V and 6 bases for J; bases not matched to a gene: 9.

The chain carries TRBV6-1 and TRBJ2-3; D remains unclear. Trimming cost V 0 bases and J 2 bases, with 9 bases left between them. This CDR3 is 15 amino acids long. From germline, CDR1 is MNHNS and CDR2 SASEGT. CDR3 sequence: CASSEAETNTDTQYF. The CDR3 bases are TGTGCCAGCAGTGAAGCGGAGACCAACACAGATACGCAGTATTTT.

The chain recombines TRBV29-1 with TRBJ2-1; 10 bases line up with TRBD2. Trimming removed 3 bases from V and 0 bases from J; junction bases left unmatched: 8. CDR3 length equals 17 residues. Per the germline V gene, CDR1 is SQVTM and CDR2 is ANQGSEA. The CDR3 here is CSVEGLAGVPSYNEQFF. The DNA for the CDR3 is TGCAGCGTTGAGGGGCTAGCGGGAGTGCCCTCCTACAATGAGCAGTTCTTC.

The gene calls are TRBV7-9 and TRBJ1-2; no clear D. From germline, CDR1 is SEHNR and CDR2 FQNEAQ (reference sequence). This CDR3 contains 16 residues. V gave up 1 base and J gave up 3 bases, with 15 bases separating them. The CDR3, as DNA: TGTGCCAGCAGCTTAGAGGCTGGCCTCGCTCACTATGGCTACACCTTC. It specifies CASSLEAGLAHYGYTF.

The chain uses TRBV6-1 and TRBJ2-3; tentatively, D is TRBD1 (5 bases). Looked up from germline, CDR1 is MNHNS and CDR2 is SASEGT. The CDR3 totals 15 residues. The V end lost 3 bases, the J end lost 2 bases, and 12 bases lay between the germline ends. CDR3 DNA: TGTGCCAGCAGTGAGATGCAGGGATTCACAGATACGCAGTATTTT. Amino acids: CASSEMQGFTDTQYF.

CDR3 in DNA: TGTGCCAGTAGTCCAGGGAGGGAGGCCGACAATGAGCAGTTCTTC. It codes for CASSPGREADNEQFF. The genes are TRBV19 and TRBJ2-1, with TRBD2 identical over 7 bases. The germline V gene encodes CDR1 LNHDA and CDR2 SQIVND (reference sequence). With 5 bases clipped from V and 5 bases from J, the junction kept 9 bases outside the gene matches. This CDR3 comprises 15 residues.

This chain links TRBV5-1 with TRBJ2-7, with 9 nucleotides matching TRBD1. Germline V gene sequence: CDR1 SGHRS, CDR2 YFSETQ. Germline trimming cut 1 base from V and 5 bases from J; bases unmatched to any gene: 4. The CDR3 sequence is 14 residues long. The CDR3 nucleotides are TGCGCCAGCAGCTTGACCGGGACAGGGAACGAGCAGTACTTC. This codes for CASSLTGTGNEQYF.

This sequence joins TRBV11-2 and TRBJ1-2, with 10 nucleotides matching TRBD1. The CDR3 extends over 19 amino acids. Trimming cost V 3 bases and J 0 bases; bases outside gene matches: 13. From germline, CDR1 is SGHAT and CDR2 FQNNGV. CDR3 amino acids: CASSLSFGTGDPPNYGYTF. CDR3 DNA sequence: TGTGCCAGCAGCTTGTCTTTTGGGACAGGGGACCCACCTAACTATGGCTACACCTTC.

The chain has TRBV29-1 and TRBJ2-5, with D maybe TRBD1 (5 bases). The germline V gene encodes CDR1 SQVTM and CDR2 ANQGSEA. The CDR3 consists of 11 residues. V was trimmed by 7 bases and J by 5 bases, leaving 11 bases between them. The CDR3 DNA sequence: TGCAGCGGGCTTGGGGCGGAGACCCAGTACTTC. Residues: CSGLGAETQYF.

The gene calls are TRBV5-1 and TRBJ2-3; possible D gene TRBD1, 6 bases. CDR3 length equals 17 residues. Germline lookup yields CDR1 SGHRS and CDR2 YFSETQ. V was shortened by 0 bases and J by 0 bases, with 14 bases between the two germline ends. The CDR3 nucleotides read TGCGCCAGCAGCTTGGCACAGGGAGATACTAGCACAGATACGCAGTATTTT. This translates into CASSLAQGDTSTDTQYF.

The V gene is TRBV7-9, the J gene TRBJ1-1, with a tentative D call TRBD1 (6 bases). The CDR3 extends over 12 amino acids. Trimming removed 5 bases from V and 11 bases from J, with 15 bases in between. The germline V gene encodes CDR1 SEHNR and CDR2 FQNEAQ (reference sequence). The CDR3 region is CASSTADRYAFF. DNA for the CDR3: TGTGCCAGCAGCACCGCCGACAGGTACGCTTTCTTT. Full variable domain (remainder filled in from reference TRBV7-9 and TRBJ1-1): DTGVSQNPRHKITKRGQNVTFRCDPISEHNRLYWYRQTLGQGPEFLTYFQNEAQLEKSRLLSDRFSAERPKGSFSTLEIQRTEQGDSAMYLCASSTADRYAFFGQGTRLTVV.

This chain uses TRBV5-4 with TRBJ2-7; 7 positions match TRBD2. V was clipped by 1 base and J by 6 bases; unmatched bases: 1. The CDR3 length is 12 residues. Germline lookup yields CDR1 SGHNT and CDR2 YYREEE (reference sequence). The CDR3 coding sequence is TGTGCCAGCAGCTTGCCTAGCGGCGAGCAGTACTTC. This gives the protein CASSLPSGEQYF.

J is TRBJ1-2 and V is TRBV18; weak D call: TRBD1 (5 bases). This CDR3 region has 14 residues. V gave up 0 bases and J gave up 7 bases, with 12 bases separating them. Germline CDR1 KGHSH, CDR2 LQKENI. The CDR3 sequence is CASSPPETQGGYTF. The CDR3 DNA is TGTGCCAGCTCACCACCGGAGACCCAGGGTGGCTACACCTTC.

The rearrangement links TRBV4-1 to TRBJ2-7; the D gene is possibly TRBD2 (5 bases). Germline CDR1 is MGHRA and CDR2 is YSYEKL. This CDR3 is 15 amino acids long. V was shortened by 1 base and J by 2 bases, with 12 bases between the two germline ends. CDR3 sequence (DNA): TGCGCCAGCAGCCAAGGCCCGGGATCCACCTACGAGCAGTACTTC. It yields the protein CASSQGPGSTYEQYF.

V gene TRBV7-2 combines with J gene TRBJ1-1; D gene unclear. The CDR3 is made up of 15 amino acids. V was clipped by 3 bases and J by 1 base, with 12 bases between them. In germline, CDR1 is SGHTA, CDR2 FQGNSA. The CDR3 sequence: CASSLAGSWNTEAFF. In DNA form, the CDR3 reads TGTGCCAGCAGCTTGGCCGGCAGCTGGAACACTGAAGCTTTCTTT.

The chain links TRBV7-9 to TRBJ1-1; the D is unclear. The V end lost 5 bases, the J end lost 6 bases, and 16 bases lay between the germline ends. This CDR3 has 14 amino acids. CDR1 and CDR2 (germline): SEHNR, FQNEAQ (reference sequence). CDR3 loop: CASSHPGGWSEAFF. CDR3 DNA sequence: TGTGCCAGCAGCCACCCGGGAGGATGGTCTGAAGCTTTCTTT.

This chain links TRBV7-9 with TRBJ1-2; the D gene is possibly TRBD1 (6 bases). The CDR3 sequence is 16 residues long. Germline assignment: CDR1 SEHNR and CDR2 FQNEAQ (reference sequence). V was trimmed by 3 bases and J by 4 bases, leaving 18 bases between them. The CDR3 region is CASSFRQAKKGYGYTF. CDR3 nucleotides: TGTGCCAGCAGCTTTCGACAGGCTAAGAAGGGCTATGGCTACACCTTC. Looking up the rest from reference TRBV7-9 and TRBJ1-2 gives the full variable domain: DTGVSQNPRHKITKRGQNVTFRCDPISEHNRLYWYRQTLGQGPEFLTYFQNEAQLEKSRLLSDRFSAERPKGSFSTLEIQRTEQGDSAMYLCASSFRQAKKGYGYTFGSGTRLTVV.

This clone was recorded once. This chain uses TRBV29-1 with TRBJ2-2, with D perhaps TRBD1 (6 bases). Trimming took off 7 bases at V and 4 bases at J, with 10 bases between the two ends. This CDR3 is built from 12 residues. Germline lookup yields CDR1 SQVTM and CDR2 ANQGSEA. The CDR3 DNA is TGCAGCGCGCCAGGGGCCACCGGGGAGCTGTTTTTT. Protein sequence: CSAPGATGELFF.

J is TRBJ1-2 and V is TRBV27, with a tentative D call TRBD1 (5 bases). The CDR3 contains 14 residues. V shed 5 bases and J shed 8 bases, with 18 bases lying between them. Germline V gives CDR1 MNHEY, CDR2 SMNVEV (reference sequence). CDR3 loop: CASSPIGTSGGYTF. For the CDR3, the DNA is TGTGCCAGCAGTCCAATAGGGACCTCCGGCGGCTACACCTTC.

The chain combines TRBV6-6 with TRBJ2-1; 7 nucleotides agree with TRBD1. Germline V gene lookup returns CDR1 MNHNY and CDR2 SVGAGI (reference sequence). This CDR3 contains 16 residues. J gave up 5 bases and V 0 bases, and 7 bases lay outside the gene matches. The CDR3 loop reads CASSYSTGVKDNEQFF. In nucleotides, the CDR3 is TGTGCCAGCAGTTACTCAACAGGGGTAAAGGACAATGAGCAGTTCTTC.

In regard to this clone: Other DNA sequences in the same sample also yield this CDR3. The genes are TRBV7-9 and TRBJ1-1; D uncertain. From germline, CDR1 is SEHNR and CDR2 FQNEAQ (reference sequence). The germline V and J ends were trimmed by 1 base and 0 bases, with 9 bases remaining between them. This CDR3 has 15 residues. CDR3 in DNA: TGTGCCAGCAGCTTAGTTGGTAGCATGAACACTGAAGCTTTCTTT. It codes for CASSLVGSMNTEAFF.

The chain links TRBV6-5 to TRBJ2-1, with 9 bases that match TRBD1. The germline CDR1 and CDR2 sequences are MNHEY and SVGAGI. V was pared by 6 bases and J by 3 bases, with 6 bases of the junction left unmatched. This CDR3 spans 15 amino acids. The CDR3 loop is CASSPGQGFYNEQFF. The CDR3 DNA reads TGTGCCAGCAGCCCCGGACAGGGGTTCTACAATGAGCAGTTCTTC.

The chain employs TRBV2 and TRBJ1-2, with 10 bases lining up with TRBD1. The CDR3 contains 14 residues. J gave up 4 bases and V 7 bases, and 6 bases lay outside the gene matches. Germline lookup yields CDR1 SNHLY and CDR2 FYNNEI. The DNA of the CDR3 is TGTGCCAGCAAATGGGACAGGGGTGGCTATGGCTACACCTTC. As protein: CASKWDRGGYGYTF.

V and J are TRBV6-6 and TRBJ2-7, with 9 bases that match TRBD1. CDR1 and CDR2 (germline): MNHNY, SVGAGI (reference sequence). The V and J ends lost 5 bases and 5 bases, in that order; junction bases with no gene match: 7. The CDR3 is 14 amino acids. CDR3 coding DNA: TGTGCCAGCAGTCGGACAGGGGAGGCCCACGAGCAGTACTTC. Translated, it gives CASSRTGEAHEQYF.

This rearrangement joins TRBV5-8 to TRBJ2-1; unclear D gene. V was pared by 0 bases and J by 16 bases, with 5 bases between. The length of the CDR3 is 9 residues. Germline CDR1 reads SGHTS; CDR2 reads YDEGEE. The CDR3 sequence: CASSLVGFF. The CDR3 region has the DNA TGTGCCAGCAGCTTGGTTGGCTTCTTC.

This chain connects TRBV18 to TRBJ2-7; possibly TRBD2 for D (5 bases). The CDR3 totals 15 residues. Germline V CDR1 and CDR2: KGHSH, LQKENI. With 6 bases removed from V and 0 bases from J, the gap between germline ends came to 15 bases. The CDR3 loop reads CASSFAEGASYEQYF. CDR3 sequence (DNA): TGTGCCAGCTCCTTCGCAGAGGGTGCCTCCTACGAGCAGTACTTC. Supplemented by reference TRBV18 and TRBJ2-7, the full variable domain reads NAGVMQNPRHLVRRRGQEARLRCSPMKGHSHVYWYRQLPEEGLKFMVYLQKENIIDESGMPKERFSAEFPKEGPSILRIQQVVRGDSAAYFCASSFAEGASYEQYFGPGTRLTVT.

As to this clone: The junction departs from the called germline gene at one end, perhaps through a read error. V is TRBV6-5 and J is TRBJ2-7; 13 bases line up with TRBD2. Germline CDR1 is MNHEY and CDR2 is SVGAGI. This CDR3 comprises 16 residues. The CDR3 protein is CASTYSGTSGIYEQYF. DNA for the CDR3: TGTGCCAGCACTTACTCGGGGACTAGCGGGATCTACGAGCAGTACTTC.

V and J are TRBV7-9 and TRBJ2-5; tentatively, D is TRBD2 (6 bases). The CDR3 is 13 residues long. Trimming pared 5 bases from V and 4 bases from J, leaving 11 bases between. CDR1 is SEHNR and CDR2 is FQNEAQ in the germline V gene (reference sequence). As DNA, the CDR3 is TGTGCCAGCAGCCCCGGGGGTGCAGAGACCCAGTACTTC. The encoded protein is CASSPGGAETQYF.